This T cell receptor beta chain was sequenced during a study of T-cell reconstitution after alpha-beta-depleted transplantation in children. This CDR3 region has 12 residues. Germline lookup yields CDR1 SGHRS and CDR2 YFSETQ. Unique molecular identifiers were incorporated into the prepared TCRbeta library. TCRdb processed the PCR reads anew with MiXCR; each CDR3 protein has one entry. The profile shows about 200,000 distinct CDR3 sequences, roughly 7.1% of them singletons. This clonotype was seen ten or more times. Its antigen is unknown. Germline is not matched at one junction end, which may reflect a read error. Study findings and constraints: Expanded clones from the graft, numbering several hundred, reportedly supplied alpha-beta T cells about two months after transplant.

The rearrangement links TRBV5-1 to TRBJ2-2; D remains unclear. This specimen was PBMCs, taken before TCRalphabeta/CD19-depleted stem cell transplant. The TCR sequence derives from a boy aged 2-9 years with acute lymphoblastic leukemia, due to receive a stem cell transplant. The CDR3, as DNA: TGTGCCAGCAGCCGAGACACCGGGGAGCTGTTTTTT. Residues: CASSRDTGELFF.